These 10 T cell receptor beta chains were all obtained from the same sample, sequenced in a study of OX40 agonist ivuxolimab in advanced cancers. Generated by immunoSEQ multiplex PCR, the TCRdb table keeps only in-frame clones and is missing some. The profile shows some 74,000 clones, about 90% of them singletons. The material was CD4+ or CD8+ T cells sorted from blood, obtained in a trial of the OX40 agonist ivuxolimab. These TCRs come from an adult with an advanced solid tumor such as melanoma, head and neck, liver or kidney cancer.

CDR3 in DNA: TGCGCCAGCAGCTCAGTAGGGGCGACAGATACGCAGTATTTT. It is translated as CASSSVGATDTQYF. The genes are TRBV5-1 and TRBJ2-3; possibly TRBD1 for D (5 bases). The CDR3 totals 14 residues. V was clipped by 3 bases and J by 3 bases, with 11 bases between them. In germline, CDR1 is SGHRS, CDR2 YFSETQ.

As DNA, the CDR3 is TGTGCCAGCACCCAAGACAGGCCCTACGAGCAGTACTTC. Protein sequence: CASTQDRPYEQYF. The genes are TRBV2 and TRBJ2-7; possibly TRBD1 for D (6 bases). CDR1 and CDR2 (germline): SNHLY, FYNNEI. This CDR3 has 13 amino acids. V lost 7 bases and J 2 bases, leaving 12 bases between the germline ends.

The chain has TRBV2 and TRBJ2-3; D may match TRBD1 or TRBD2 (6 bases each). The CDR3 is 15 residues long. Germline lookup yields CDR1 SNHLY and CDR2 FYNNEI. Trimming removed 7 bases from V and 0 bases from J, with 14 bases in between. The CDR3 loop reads CASTEGGFSTDTQYF. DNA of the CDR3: TGTGCCAGCACCGAGGGGGGATTTAGCACAGATACGCAGTATTTT.

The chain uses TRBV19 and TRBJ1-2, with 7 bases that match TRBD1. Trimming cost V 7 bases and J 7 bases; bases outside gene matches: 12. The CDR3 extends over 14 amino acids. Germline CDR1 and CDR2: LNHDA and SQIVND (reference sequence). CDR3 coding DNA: TGTGCCAGTACCAGGGACAGTGGCTCTACTGGCTACACCTTC. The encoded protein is CASTRDSGSTGYTF.

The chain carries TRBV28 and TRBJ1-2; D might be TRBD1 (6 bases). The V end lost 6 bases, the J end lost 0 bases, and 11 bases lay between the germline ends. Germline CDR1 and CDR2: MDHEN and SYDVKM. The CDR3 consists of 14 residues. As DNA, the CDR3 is TGTGCCAGCAGCGGGACACCGACTAACTATGGCTACACCTTC. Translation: CASSGTPTNYGYTF.

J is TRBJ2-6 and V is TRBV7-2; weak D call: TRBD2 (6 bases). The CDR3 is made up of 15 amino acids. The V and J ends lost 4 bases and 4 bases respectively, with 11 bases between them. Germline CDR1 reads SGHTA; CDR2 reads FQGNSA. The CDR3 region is CASSSPGEGANVLTF. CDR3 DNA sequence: TGTGCCAGCAGCTCCCCGGGGGAAGGGGCCAACGTCCTGACTTTC.

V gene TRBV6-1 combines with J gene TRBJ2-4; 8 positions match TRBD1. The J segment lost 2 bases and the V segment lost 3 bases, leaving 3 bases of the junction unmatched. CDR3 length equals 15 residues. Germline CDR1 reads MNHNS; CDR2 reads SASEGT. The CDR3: CASSEAGGTKNIQYF. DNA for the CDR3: TGTGCCAGCAGTGAGGCAGGGGGCACCAAAAACATTCAGTACTTC.

The CDR3 loop is CASSLSPGQISYEQYF. DNA for the CDR3: TGTGCCAGCAGCCTGTCTCCGGGACAGATCTCCTACGAGCAGTACTTC. The chain combines TRBV5-4 with TRBJ2-7; 7 bases are a match to TRBD1. Germline CDR1 and CDR2: SGHNT and YYREEE (reference sequence). J was trimmed by 0 bases and V by 4 bases; bases with no gene match: 10. CDR3 length: 16 residues.

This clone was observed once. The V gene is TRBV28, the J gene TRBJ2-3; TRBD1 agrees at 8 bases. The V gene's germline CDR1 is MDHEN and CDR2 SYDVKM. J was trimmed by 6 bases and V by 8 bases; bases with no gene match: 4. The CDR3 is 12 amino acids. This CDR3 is CASRTGWDTQYF. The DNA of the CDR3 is TGTGCCAGCCGGACAGGGTGGGATACGCAGTATTTT.

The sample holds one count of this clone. As DNA, the CDR3 is TGTGCCAGCAGCGTCGGACTGTTCGCGAACACCGGGGAGCTGTTTTTT. Its protein is CASSVGLFANTGELFF. The chain links TRBV5-4 to TRBJ2-2, with TRBD2 as a possible D gene (5 bases). The CDR3 sequence is 16 residues long. Trimming took 4 bases from V and 0 from J, leaving 13 bases between them. The V gene's germline CDR1 is SGHNT and CDR2 YYREEE (reference sequence).